This is a list of T cell receptor beta chains from one sample in a study of shared clonotypes between healthy human individuals. Only in-frame clones appear in the TCRdb table, and some are missing; sequencing was by immunoSEQ multiplex PCR. This table has around 700,000 clones, roughly 72% appearing once. Sequencing input: memory CD4+ T cells sorted from blood. The receptors stem from a woman under 40 in good health. Each CDR3 is given with its conserved first and last residue. Fields, in order: J gene, V gene, clone size, D gene, CDR3 DNA, CDR3 protein. A D gene is named only where the DNA matches it firmly. A clone size is listed for some rows: how often the clone was seen (once, few, many), or a class if it is expanded.

TRBJ2-1 | TRBV5-1 | few | NA | TGCGCCAGCAGCTTTGGGAACTCCTACAATGAGCAGTTCTTC | CASSFGNSYNEQFF
TRBJ2-1 | TRBV6-1 | NA | TRBD2 | TGTGCCAGCACCAGTAGCGGGGGTAGTCGGGAGCAGTTCTTC | CASTSSGGSREQFF
TRBJ1-1 | TRBV25-1 | NA | NA | TGTGCCAGCAGTCTTCAAGCCGGGACCGGCCAGAACACTGAAGCTTTCTTT | CASSLQAGTGQNTEAFF
TRBJ2-2 | TRBV11-1 | once | NA | TGTGCCAGCAGCCCGGGGTATGCCGGGGAGCTGTTTTTT | CASSPGYAGELFF
TRBJ1-1 | TRBV19 | once | TRBD1 | TGTGCCAGTAGTCGAGGACAGGGATTGAACACTGAAGCTTTCTTT | CASSRGQGLNTEAFF
TRBJ2-1 | TRBV28 | NA | TRBD2 | TGTGCCAGCGGGGCTAGCGGGAGCTTGGTGCAGTTCTTC | CASGASGSLVQFF
TRBJ1-3 | TRBV5-1 | few | NA | TGCGCCAGCAGCTTGCAGGGAAACTCTGGAAACACCATATATTTT | CASSLQGNSGNTIYF
TRBJ1-6 | TRBV4-2 | NA | NA | TGTGCCAGCAGCCAAGCCCAGGGTAATTCACCCCTCCACTTT | CASSQAQGNSPLHF
TRBJ1-1 | TRBV2 | few | NA | TGTGCCAGCAGTGGAAGGGAACGCGGTGAAGCTTTCTTT | CASSGRERGEAFF
TRBJ2-5 | TRBV2 | NA | NA | TGTGCCAGCAGAGACTCAGGGACAGAGACCCAGTACTTC | CASRDSGTETQYF
TRBJ1-2 | TRBV11-2 | once | TRBD1 | TGTGCCAGCAGCTCTTTCTTGTCGACAGGGCGCGGCTACACCTTC | CASSSFLSTGRGYTF
TRBJ2-2 | TRBV2 | NA | NA | TGTGCCAGCGATTCCTGGGGCCCCCCGACCGGGGAGCTGTTTTTT | CASDSWGPPTGELFF
TRBJ2-1 | TRBV5-1 | NA | NA | TGCGCCAGCAGCCGGGACTCCCACTCCTACAATGAGCAGTTCTTC | CASSRDSHSYNEQFF
TRBJ1-2 | TRBV19 | few | TRBD1 | TGTGCCAGCCGAAACCGGGACAGCCTCAACTATGGCTACACCTTC | CASRNRDSLNYGYTF
TRBJ1-1 | TRBV9 | few | NA | TGTGCCAGCAGCCTCCGGTTGGGGGGGAACACTGAAGCTTTCTTT | CASSLRLGGNTEAFF
TRBJ2-2 | TRBV5-1 | NA | TRBD2 | TGCGCCAGCAGCACATCTAGCGGGAGGGCTAACGGGGAGCTGTTTTTT | CASSTSSGRANGELFF
TRBJ2-5 | TRBV11-2 | once | NA | TGTGCCAGCAGCTCACAGGGTTGGACCCAGTACTTC | CASSSQGWTQYF
TRBJ2-1 | TRBV7-3 | NA | NA | TGTGCCAGCAGCCTACATCAAACTAGCTACAATGAGCAGTTCTTC | CASSLHQTSYNEQFF
TRBJ2-7 | TRBV2 | NA | TRBD2 | TGTGCCAGCGAACTAGCGGGCTACGAGCAGTACTTC | CASELAGYEQYF
TRBJ2-2 | TRBV5-1 | NA | NA | TGCGCCAGCAGCTCTGACGGGACATTAAACACCGGGGAGCTGTTTTTT | CASSSDGTLNTGELFF
TRBJ2-1 | TRBV28 | NA | NA | TGTGCCAGCAGTTTAATTCAAGCCTACCGTGAGCAGTTCTTC | CASSLIQAYREQFF
TRBJ1-5 | TRBV6-4 | NA | TRBD1 | TGTGCCAGCAGTAACGGACAGGGACGGCAGCCCCAGCATTTT | CASSNGQGRQPQHF
TRBJ2-3 | TRBV4-2 | NA | NA | TGTGCCAGCAGCCCGGGGAGCGGGAGCACAGATACGCAGTATTTT | CASSPGSGSTDTQYF
TRBJ1-3 | TRBV2 | NA | NA | TGTGCCAGCAGATTAGGGGGACCTGGAAACACCATATATTTT | CASRLGGPGNTIYF